The T cell receptor beta chain under discussion was sequenced for a study of response to subunit inactivated influenza vaccine. Comments on this clonotype: Its antigen remains unidentified.

TCRdb itself ran the RT-PCR reads through MiXCR, one entry per CDR3 protein. The data hold roughly 780,000 distinct CDR3 sequences, with roughly 18% observed a single time. Points from the study as a whole: The authors proposed limited new T cell recruitment per seasonal influenza vaccination.

Germline lookup yields CDR1 SGHTA and CDR2 FQGNSA. Deletions cut 4 bases from V and 7 bases from J, with 13 bases between. The CDR3 covers 13 residues. The rearrangement uses TRBV7-2 and TRBJ1-2; D may be TRBD1 (6 bases). Sequencing was performed on PBMCs from blood, taken 5 days after vaccination. The receptor comes from a man aged 50 or older who received an inactivated influenza vaccine. The CDR3 nucleotides are TGTGCCAGCAGCTGGCAGGGGACCTTTGGCTACACCTTC. It encodes CASSWQGTFGYTF.